This is a list of T cell receptor beta chains from one sample in a study of cytomegalovirus exposure and HLA in healthy donors. Some clones are missing from TCRdb's copy, which holds only in-frame ones; the method was immunoSEQ multiplex PCR. Here the sample spans about 150,000 clones, roughly four fifths being singletons. What was sequenced was PBMCs. The receptors stem from a man aged 30-40 years in good health and CMV-seropositive. Each CDR3 is given with its conserved first and last residue. Each record gives: D gene, clone size, J gene, V gene, CDR3 protein, CDR3 DNA. D genes are given only for firm matches. Size is omitted from some rows. Given values are once, few, many or a class for expanded clones.

d_gene: NA; abundance: NA; j_gene: TRBJ2-6; v_gene: TRBV5-6; CDR3aa: CASSLKFISGANVLTF; CDR3nt: TGTGCCAGCAGCTTGAAATTCATCTCTGGGGCCAACGTCCTGACTTTC
d_gene: NA; abundance: NA; j_gene: TRBJ1-2; v_gene: TRBV4-1; CDR3aa: CASSTGGEYGYTF; CDR3nt: TGCGCCAGTTCCACCGGGGGGGAATATGGCTACACCTTC
d_gene: TRBD2; abundance: NA; j_gene: TRBJ2-3; v_gene: TRBV5-1; CDR3aa: CASNNGIAGGGTDTQYF; CDR3nt: TGCGCCAGCAATAATGGTATAGCGGGGGGAGGCACAGATACGCAGTATTTT
d_gene: NA; abundance: once; j_gene: TRBJ1-3; v_gene: TRBV4-2; CDR3aa: CASSQAPPQGSGNTIYF; CDR3nt: TGTGCCAGCAGCCAGGCCCCCCCCCAGGGGTCTGGAAACACCATATATTTT
d_gene: TRBD2; abundance: NA; j_gene: TRBJ2-3; v_gene: TRBV7-2; CDR3aa: CASSSSGRATDTQYF; CDR3nt: TGTGCCAGCAGCTCTAGCGGGAGGGCCACAGATACGCAGTATTTT
d_gene: NA; abundance: NA; j_gene: TRBJ2-7; v_gene: TRBV7-2; CDR3aa: CASSLQKHSYEQYF; CDR3nt: TGTGCCAGCAGCTTACAGAAACACTCCTACGAGCAGTACTTC
d_gene: NA; abundance: NA; j_gene: TRBJ1-3; v_gene: TRBV5-4; CDR3aa: CASSSRGGGNTIYF; CDR3nt: TGTGCCAGCAGCTCCCGAGGGGGTGGAAACACCATATATTTT
d_gene: TRBD1; abundance: NA; j_gene: TRBJ2-2; v_gene: TRBV7-9; CDR3aa: CARGQDAGELFF; CDR3nt: TGTGCCAGGGGACAGGACGCTGGGGAGCTGTTTTTT
d_gene: NA; abundance: NA; j_gene: TRBJ2-7; v_gene: TRBV28; CDR3aa: CASSQQGIYEQYF; CDR3nt: TGTGCCAGCAGTCAACAGGGTATCTACGAGCAGTACTTC
d_gene: TRBD1; abundance: few; j_gene: TRBJ1-3; v_gene: TRBV7-2; CDR3aa: CASSYVGTGRIGNTIYF; CDR3nt: TGTGCCAGCAGCTACGTCGGGACAGGCCGAATTGGAAACACCATATATTTT
d_gene: NA; abundance: once; j_gene: TRBJ2-7; v_gene: TRBV9; CDR3aa: CASSVEDRTYEQYF; CDR3nt: TGTGCCAGCAGCGTAGAGGACAGAACCTACGAGCAGTACTTC
d_gene: NA; abundance: NA; j_gene: TRBJ2-2; v_gene: TRBV7-8; CDR3aa: CASSPVWSLERNTGELFF; CDR3nt: TGTGCCAGCAGCCCCGTTTGGAGCTTAGAGAGGAACACCGGGGAGCTGTTTTTT
d_gene: NA; abundance: NA; j_gene: TRBJ2-3; v_gene: TRBV28; CDR3aa: CASSPLASTDTQYF; CDR3nt: TGTGCCAGCAGCCCACTAGCAAGCACAGATACGCAGTATTTT
d_gene: NA; abundance: NA; j_gene: TRBJ2-2; v_gene: TRBV11-3; CDR3aa: CASSLESGTGELFF; CDR3nt: TGTGCCAGCAGCTTAGAAAGCGGCACCGGGGAGCTGTTTTTT
d_gene: NA; abundance: NA; j_gene: TRBJ1-1; v_gene: TRBV19; CDR3aa: CASSTRQVGTEAFF; CDR3nt: TGTGCCAGTAGTACTCGACAGGTTGGCACTGAAGCTTTCTTT
d_gene: TRBD2; abundance: few; j_gene: TRBJ2-1; v_gene: TRBV14; CDR3aa: CASSQVGGLAGVQQFF; CDR3nt: TGTGCCAGCAGCCAAGTTGGTGGACTAGCGGGAGTCCAGCAGTTCTTC
d_gene: NA; abundance: NA; j_gene: TRBJ2-1; v_gene: TRBV2; CDR3aa: CAGGVEGGSYNEQFF; CDR3nt: TGTGCCGGTGGGGTGGAGGGAGGCTCCTACAATGAGCAGTTCTTC
d_gene: TRBD1; abundance: NA; j_gene: TRBJ1-6; v_gene: TRBV9; CDR3aa: CASSVDGTGRSPLHF; CDR3nt: TGTGCCAGCAGCGTAGATGGGACAGGGAGGTCACCCCTCCACTTT